The 27 T cell receptor beta chains reported below all come from one sample, sequenced in a study of blood T cell repertoires in COVID-19. Profiled with immunoSEQ multiplex PCR; TCRdb holds only in-frame clones, not every one. Here the sample spans approximately 490,000 clones, roughly nine tenths being singletons. The sequencing sample was made of PBMCs or T cells enriched from blood (not recorded which). The receptor source for this set is a woman aged 18-29 years who had recovered from COVID-19.

This clone was detected once. V gene TRBV18 combines with J gene TRBJ2-3, with D uncertain. Trimming cost V 3 bases and J 0 bases, with 4 bases left between them. CDR1 KGHSH and CDR2 LQKENI come from the germline V gene. The CDR3 covers 13 residues. Here the CDR3 DNA reads TGTGCCAGCTCACCCTCTAGCACAGATACGCAGTATTTT. Residues: CASSPSSTDTQYF.

This chain joins TRBV7-2 and TRBJ1-3, with D maybe TRBD1 (5 bases). This CDR3 has 17 amino acids. Germline assignment: CDR1 SGHTA and CDR2 FQGNSA. Trimming pared 6 bases from V and 0 bases from J, leaving 18 bases between. CDR3 sequence reads: CASSGGGGAISGNTIYF. The CDR3 DNA reads as TGTGCCAGCAGTGGGGGAGGAGGGGCCATCTCTGGAAACACCATATATTTT.

The CDR3 bases are TGTGCCAGCAGCTCCTCTGGGGGCAACGAGCAGTACTTC. Protein sequence: CASSSSGGNEQYF. The chain uses TRBV7-9 and TRBJ2-7; D possibly corresponds to TRBD1 (6 bases). The CDR3 is 13 residues long. V lost 4 bases and J 5 bases, leaving 12 bases between the germline ends. Germline CDR1 SEHNR, CDR2 FQNEAQ (reference sequence).

The chain recombines TRBV6-1 with TRBJ2-7; D is ambiguous. The CDR3 consists of 15 residues. Germline V gene sequence: CDR1 MNHNS, CDR2 SASEGT. Trimming removed 2 bases from V and 3 bases from J, with 14 bases in between. CDR3 DNA: TGTGCCAGCAGTGAAATGGCACTAACCCTCTACGAGCAGTACTTC. Its protein is CASSEMALTLYEQYF.

This chain uses TRBV2 with TRBJ2-3; TRBD1 matches 7 bases. Germline CDR1 and CDR2: SNHLY and FYNNEI. Trimming removed 5 bases from V and 2 bases from J; junction bases left unmatched: 4. The CDR3 spans 14 residues. CDR3 loop: CASSSTGITDTQYF. The CDR3 region has the DNA TGTGCCAGCAGTTCGACAGGGATCACAGATACGCAGTATTTT.

V is TRBV25-1 and J is TRBJ1-1; D gene ambiguous. Germline V CDR1 and CDR2: MGHDK, SYGVNS. CDR3 length: 16 amino acids. The V and J ends lost 4 bases and 1 base respectively, with 16 bases between them. The CDR3 DNA follows: TGTGCCAGCAGTGCACAAGGTTTCGAGGGGAACACTGAAGCTTTCTTT. Translating gives CASSAQGFEGNTEAFF.

J is TRBJ1-4 and V is TRBV6-5, with D possibly TRBD1 on 6 matching bases. This CDR3 contains 16 residues. CDR1 MNHEY and CDR2 SVGAGI come from the germline V gene. Deletions cut 4 bases from V and 0 bases from J, with 12 bases between. The CDR3 nucleotides read TGTGCCAGCAGTTTTAGACCAGGGGCAACTAATGAAAAACTGTTTTTT. Protein product: CASSFRPGATNEKLFF.

This clone was seen only once. CDR3: CASSAKPRNNYNGYTF. The CDR3, as DNA: TGTGCCAGCAGTGCGAAACCACGGAATAACTATAATGGCTACACCTTC. This chain uses TRBV9 with TRBJ1-2; no clear D. CDR1 is SGDLS, CDR2 YYNGEE, per germline. Trimming stripped 5 bases from V and 6 bases from J, with 23 bases between. The CDR3 loop spans 16 amino acids.

This clone was recorded only once. The chain is built from TRBV5-1 and TRBJ2-3, with 8 bases fitting TRBD2. Trimming cost V 5 bases and J 3 bases; bases outside gene matches: 8. The CDR3 totals 15 residues. Per germline, CDR1 SGHRS and CDR2 YFSETQ. The CDR3 DNA follows: TGCGCCAGCAGTTCCGGGACTAGTTTAACAGATACGCAGTATTTT. Encoded protein: CASSSGTSLTDTQYF.

The chain is built from TRBV7-8 and TRBJ1-6; 7 bases are a match to TRBD1. The germline V gene has CDR1 SGHVS and CDR2 FQNEAQ. V dropped 1 base and J dropped 10; count of bases not matched to a gene: 16. This CDR3 has 18 amino acids. Here the CDR3 DNA reads TGTGCCAGCAGCTTAGGACCCACAGGGGCCACTAATGGGTCACCCCTCCACTTT. This codes for CASSLGPTGATNGSPLHF.

The genes are TRBV30 and TRBJ2-3; 8 bases are shared with TRBD1. CDR3 length: 15 amino acids. Germline V gives CDR1 GTSNPN, CDR2 SVGIG (reference sequence). After removal of 4 bases from V and 3 bases from J, the junction contained 9 bases not matched to a gene. The CDR3 nucleotides read TGTGCCTGGACCGTAGGGCAGGGGGCGACAGATACGCAGTATTTT. It yields the protein CAWTVGQGATDTQYF.

The sample holds one count of this clone. The rearrangement uses TRBV20-1 and TRBJ1-1; 7 bases map to TRBD1. Germline V lookup: CDR1 DFQATT, CDR2 SNEGSKA (reference sequence). V was clipped by 3 bases and J by 1 base; unmatched bases: 11. This CDR3 region has 16 residues. The CDR3 sequence: CSASVAAGTENTEAFF. CDR3 bases: TGCAGTGCTAGTGTAGCTGCCGGGACAGAGAACACTGAAGCTTTCTTT.

The V call is TRBV27, the J call TRBJ1-6; a weak D match, TRBD1 (5 bases). V gave up 2 bases and J gave up 7 bases, with 18 bases separating them. Germline-derived CDR1 and CDR2 are MNHEY and SMNVEV (reference sequence). This CDR3 has 17 amino acids. CDR3 in amino acids: CASSLPRGEGRNSPLHF. For the CDR3, the DNA is TGTGCCAGCAGTTTACCGCGGGGTGAGGGGAGGAATTCACCCCTCCACTTT.

CDR3 in amino acids: CASSERSVRGRKLHNEQFF. The CDR3 region has the DNA TGTGCCAGCAGTGAGCGCTCGGTCAGGGGGCGCAAACTCCACAATGAGCAGTTCTTC. V and J are TRBV6-1 and TRBJ2-1, with 8 positions matching TRBD1. Germline lookup yields CDR1 MNHNS and CDR2 SASEGT. Trimming cost V 3 bases and J 5 bases; bases outside gene matches: 18. There are 19 residues in the CDR3.

The chain joins TRBV6-4 to TRBJ1-1; no clear D. Trimming took off 6 bases at V and 1 base at J, with 9 bases between the two ends. CDR3 size: 13 residues. The germline V gene encodes CDR1 MRHNA and CDR2 SNTAGT. CDR3 sequence reads: CASRPSRNTEAFF. CDR3 nucleotide sequence: TGTGCCAGCAGACCAAGTAGGAACACTGAAGCTTTCTTT.

V is TRBV2 and J is TRBJ2-1; perhaps TRBD1 as D (5 bases). Germline-derived CDR1 and CDR2 are SNHLY and FYNNEI. The V and J ends lost 7 bases and 4 bases respectively, with 14 bases between them. The CDR3 is 14 residues long. CDR3 residues: CASNSPAGYNEQFF. CDR3 DNA: TGTGCCAGCAATTCACCCGCAGGGTACAATGAGCAGTTCTTC.

The chain is built from TRBV3-1 (or the pseudogene TRBV3-2) and TRBJ1-5; 7 bases are a match to TRBD1. The germline V gene has CDR1 LGHDT and CDR2 YNNKEL (reference sequence). V lost 1 base and J lost 4; bases outside the gene matches: 1. There are 14 residues in the CDR3. CDR3 DNA: TGTGCCAGCAGCCAAGCAGGGGGTAATCAGCCCCAGCATTTT. Protein sequence: CASSQAGGNQPQHF.

This chain connects TRBV29-1 to TRBJ2-5, with 7 bases identical to TRBD2. The CDR3 has 14 amino acids. Looked up from germline, CDR1 is SQVTM and CDR2 is ANQGSEA. V lost 5 bases to trimming and J lost 2 bases; unmatched junction nucleotides: 8. In DNA form, the CDR3 reads TGCAGCGTTTATGGCGGGGGTAGGCAAGAGACCCAGTACTTC. Translating it yields CSVYGGGRQETQYF.

This clone was detected only once. J is TRBJ2-1 and V is TRBV7-8; TRBD2 matches 12 bases. The CDR3 runs 19 residues. CDR1 is SGHVS, CDR2 FQNEAQ, per germline. Unmatched junction bases numbered 16, after V lost 1 base and J lost 9 bases. CDR3 in DNA: TGTGCCAGCAGCTTAGTGTCCCCTAGCGGGGGGGCCCTACGGGGTGAGCAGTTCTTC. Its translation: CASSLVSPSGGALRGEQFF. Based on the CDR3 plus reference TRBV7-8 and TRBJ2-1, the full variable domain is GAGVSQSPRYKVAKRGQDVALRCDPISGHVSLFWYQQALGQGPEFLTYFQNEAQLDKSGLPSDRFFAERPEGSVSTLKIQRTQQEDSAVYLCASSLVSPSGGALRGEQFFGPGTRLTVL.

V usage is TRBV30 and J usage is TRBJ2-7; maybe TRBD2 (6 bases). The CDR3 sequence is 11 residues long. Germline values: CDR1 GTSNPN, CDR2 SVGIG (reference sequence). V lost 4 bases and J lost 4, with 8 bases in between. In DNA form, the CDR3 reads TGTGCCTGGAAGGAGGGATACGAGCAGTACTTC. Its translation is CAWKEGYEQYF. Looking up the rest from reference TRBV30 and TRBJ2-7 gives the full variable domain: SQTIHQWPATLVQPVGSPLSLECTVEGTSNPNLYWYRQAAGRGLQLLFYSVGIGQISSEVPQNLSASRPQDRQFILSSKKLLLSDSGFYLCAWKEGYEQYFGPGTRLTVT.

This sequence joins TRBV6-5 and TRBJ1-2; 8 bases fit TRBD1. This CDR3 has 14 amino acids. J gave up 9 bases and V 8 bases, and 14 bases lay outside the gene matches. CDR1 is MNHEY and CDR2 is SVGAGI in the germline V gene. CDR3 amino acids: CASFIPTGVKCYTF. The CDR3 DNA reads as TGTGCCAGCTTCATCCCGACAGGGGTAAAGTGCTACACCTTC.

The chain links TRBV7-9 to TRBJ2-7; D call uncertain. The CDR3 sequence is 12 residues long. V was trimmed by 5 bases and J by 0 bases, leaving 5 bases between them. Germline V gives CDR1 SEHNR, CDR2 FQNEAQ (reference sequence). CDR3 residues: CASSPSSYEQYF. DNA of the CDR3: TGTGCCAGCAGCCCGAGCTCCTACGAGCAGTACTTC.

The CDR3 DNA reads as TGTGCCAGTAGGCGATCTACAGAGAACACTGAAGCTTTCTTT. It yields the protein CASRRSTENTEAFF. The chain combines TRBV19 with TRBJ1-1; D unresolved. The CDR3 spans 14 residues. Germline CDR1 and CDR2: LNHDA and SQIVND (reference sequence). The V end lost 6 bases, the J end lost 1 base, and 12 bases lay between the germline ends.

This clone was counted once. This rearrangement joins TRBV7-2 to TRBJ2-3; TRBD2 matches at 9 bases. The CDR3 extends over 18 amino acids. J was trimmed by 0 bases and V by 1 base; bases with no gene match: 8. CDR1 is SGHTA, CDR2 FQGNSA, per germline. CDR3 in amino acids: CASSLVASGALSTDTQYF. CDR3 nucleotides: TGTGCCAGCAGCTTAGTTGCTAGCGGGGCCCTAAGCACAGATACGCAGTATTTT.

The chain uses TRBV28 and TRBJ2-7; 11 bases map to TRBD2. The CDR3 contains 17 residues. Germline trimming cut 4 bases from V and 4 bases from J; bases unmatched to any gene: 12. CDR1 is MDHEN, CDR2 SYDVKM, per germline. Written as DNA, the CDR3 is TGTGCCAGCAGTTCCCCCCGGGCTAGCGGGGGGAAGTACGAGCAGTACTTC. Protein: CASSSPRASGGKYEQYF.

This clone has only one observation. This chain links TRBV7-9 with TRBJ2-3, with D tentatively TRBD2 (5 bases). Looked up from germline, CDR1 is SEHNR and CDR2 is FQNEAQ (reference sequence). V lost 5 bases to trimming and J lost 6 bases, with 15 bases between them. The CDR3 is 14 residues long. CDR3 bases: TGTGCCAGCAGCCCCAGCGGTGGGATGGATACGCAGTATTTT. Translating gives CASSPSGGMDTQYF. The entire variable domain, with the rest obtained from reference TRBV7-9 and TRBJ2-3, is as follows: DTGVSQNPRHKITKRGQNVTFRCDPISEHNRLYWYRQTLGQGPEFLTYFQNEAQLEKSRLLSDRFSAERPKGSFSTLEIQRTEQGDSAMYLCASSPSGGMDTQYFGPGTRLTVL.

The chain links TRBV19 to TRBJ2-5; weak D call: TRBD1 (5 bases). Germline loops: CDR1 LNHDA, CDR2 SQIVND (reference sequence). V was clipped by 6 bases and J by 3 bases, with 11 bases between them. The CDR3 is 13 residues long. The DNA of the CDR3 is TGTGCCAGTAGAGGGGCTCCCGAAGAGACCCAGTACTTC. Translating gives CASRGAPEETQYF. Full variable domain (outside the CDR3, taken from reference TRBV19 and TRBJ2-5): DGGITQSPKYLFRKEGQNVTLSCEQNLNHDAMYWYRQDPGQGLRLIYYSQIVNDFQKGDIAEGYSVSREKKESFPLTVTSAQKNPTAFYLCASRGAPEETQYFGPGTRLLVL.